The present T cell receptor (beta chain) was sequenced within a study of shared clonotypes between healthy human individuals. Study observations and caveats: Depth was large, yet rarefaction showed that sorted-subset sequencing was incomplete. An effect of sequencing depth on clonotype sharing among donors was expected. Shared clonotypes across all four donors exceeded non-shared ones in generation probability.

Subsets obtained from CD4+ cells comprised CD45RA+ naive and CD45RA-negative memory cells. J lost 3 bases, V lost 3 bases, and 5 bases had no gene match. The CDR3 extends over 15 amino acids. Germline loops: CDR1 MNHEY, CDR2 SMNVEV (reference sequence). Using immunoSEQ multiplex PCR, the repertoire was profiled, and TCRdb retains in-frame clones only, with some absent. The sample has 2.3 million or so clones, more than 80% seen once. A remark on this clone: Its specificity is unknown.

The J gene is TRBJ2-1, the V gene TRBV27, with TRBD1 matching over 7 bases. The sequence was collected from a man aged 18 to 35 in good health. Some clones in this sample may be carry-over from other donors' samples. What was sequenced was naive CD4+ T cells from PBMCs. Regarding subset: CD45RA+ positively selected. CDR3 sequence reads: CASSLAGGYYNEQFF. CDR3 nucleotides: TGTGCCAGCAGTTTGGCAGGGGGTTACTACAATGAGCAGTTCTTC.